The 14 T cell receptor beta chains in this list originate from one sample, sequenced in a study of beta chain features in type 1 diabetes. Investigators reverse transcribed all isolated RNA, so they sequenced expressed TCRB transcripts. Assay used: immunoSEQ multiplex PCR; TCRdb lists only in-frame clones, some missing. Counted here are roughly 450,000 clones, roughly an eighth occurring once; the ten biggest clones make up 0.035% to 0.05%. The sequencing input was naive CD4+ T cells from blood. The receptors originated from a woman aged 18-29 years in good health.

CDR3 loop: CASSAGTSGASGELFF. CDR3 nucleotides: TGTGCCAGCAGCGCCGGGACTAGCGGGGCGTCCGGGGAGCTGTTTTTT. The gene calls are TRBV5-4 and TRBJ2-2; 13 bases line up with TRBD2. This CDR3 contains 16 residues. The ends lost 4 bases at V and 6 bases at J; junction bases unmatched: 6. Germline values: CDR1 SGHNT, CDR2 YYREEE (reference sequence).

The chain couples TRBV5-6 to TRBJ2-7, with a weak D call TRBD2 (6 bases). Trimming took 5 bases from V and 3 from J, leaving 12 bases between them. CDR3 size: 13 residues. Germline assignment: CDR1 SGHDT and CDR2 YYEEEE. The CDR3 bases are TGTGCCAGCAGGGGAGGCAGGTTCTACGAGCAGTACTTC. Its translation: CASRGGRFYEQYF.

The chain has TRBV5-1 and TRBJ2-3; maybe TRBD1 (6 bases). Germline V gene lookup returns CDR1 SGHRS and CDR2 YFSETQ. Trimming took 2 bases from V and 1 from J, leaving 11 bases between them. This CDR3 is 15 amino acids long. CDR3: CASSFTGMGTDTQYF. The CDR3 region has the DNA TGCGCCAGCAGCTTCACAGGGATGGGCACAGATACGCAGTATTTT.

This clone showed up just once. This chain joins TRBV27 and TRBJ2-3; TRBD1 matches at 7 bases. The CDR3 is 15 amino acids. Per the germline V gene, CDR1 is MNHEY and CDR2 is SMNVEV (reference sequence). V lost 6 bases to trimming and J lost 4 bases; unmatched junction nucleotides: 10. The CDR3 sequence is CASSLVGGQSDTQYF. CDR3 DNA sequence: TGTGCCAGCAGCCTGGTAGGGGGCCAGTCAGATACGCAGTATTTT.

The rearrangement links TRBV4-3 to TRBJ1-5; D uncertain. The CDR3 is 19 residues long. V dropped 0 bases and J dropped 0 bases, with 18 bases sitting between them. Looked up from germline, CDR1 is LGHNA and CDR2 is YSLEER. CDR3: CASSQDWRASLYSNQPQHF. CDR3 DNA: TGCGCCAGCAGCCAAGATTGGAGGGCCTCCCTTTATAGCAATCAGCCCCAGCATTTT.

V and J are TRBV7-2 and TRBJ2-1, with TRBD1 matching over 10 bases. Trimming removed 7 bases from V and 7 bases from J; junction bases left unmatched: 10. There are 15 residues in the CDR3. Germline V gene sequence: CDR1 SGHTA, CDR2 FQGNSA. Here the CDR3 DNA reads TGTGCCAGCAACCCCCGGGACAGGGGTTTTAATGAGCAGTTCTTC. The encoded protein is CASNPRDRGFNEQFF.

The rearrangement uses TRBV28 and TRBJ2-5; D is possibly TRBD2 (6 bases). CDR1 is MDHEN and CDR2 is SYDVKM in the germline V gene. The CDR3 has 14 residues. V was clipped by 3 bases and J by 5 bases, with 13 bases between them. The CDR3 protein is CASSFGGTRETQYF. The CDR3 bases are TGTGCCAGCAGTTTCGGAGGGACTCGGGAGACCCAGTACTTC.

CDR3 coding DNA: TGTGCCAGCAGTCAACCCGGGGGGACGCAGCCCCAGCATTTT. It translates to CASSQPGGTQPQHF. The chain is built from TRBV25-1 and TRBJ1-5; possibly TRBD1 for D (5 bases). This CDR3 region has 14 residues. Trimming shortened V by 5 bases and J by 7 bases, and 15 bases separated the two germline ends. CDR1 and CDR2 (germline): MGHDK, SYGVNS.

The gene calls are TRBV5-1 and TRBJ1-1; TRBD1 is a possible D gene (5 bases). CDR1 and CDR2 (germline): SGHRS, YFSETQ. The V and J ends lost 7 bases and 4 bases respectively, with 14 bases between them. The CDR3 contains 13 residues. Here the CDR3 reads CASGQGPATEAFF. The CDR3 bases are TGCGCCAGCGGGCAGGGTCCGGCCACTGAAGCTTTCTTT.

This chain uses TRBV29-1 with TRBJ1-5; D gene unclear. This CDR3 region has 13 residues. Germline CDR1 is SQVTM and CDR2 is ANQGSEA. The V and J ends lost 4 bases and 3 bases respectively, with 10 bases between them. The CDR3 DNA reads TGCAGCGTTGGGGAGACCACCAATCAGCCCCAGCATTTT. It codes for CSVGETTNQPQHF.

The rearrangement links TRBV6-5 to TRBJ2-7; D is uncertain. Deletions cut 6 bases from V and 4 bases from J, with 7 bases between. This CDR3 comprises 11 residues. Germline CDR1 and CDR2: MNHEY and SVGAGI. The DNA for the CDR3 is TGTGCCAGCAGCCAGGCATACGAGCAGTACGTC. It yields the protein CASSQAYEQYV.

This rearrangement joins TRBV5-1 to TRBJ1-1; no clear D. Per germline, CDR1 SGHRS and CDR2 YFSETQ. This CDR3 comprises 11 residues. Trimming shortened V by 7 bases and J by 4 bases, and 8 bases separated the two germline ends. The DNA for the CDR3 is TGCGCCAGCGGACGTGGCACTGAAGCTTTCTTT. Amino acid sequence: CASGRGTEAFF.

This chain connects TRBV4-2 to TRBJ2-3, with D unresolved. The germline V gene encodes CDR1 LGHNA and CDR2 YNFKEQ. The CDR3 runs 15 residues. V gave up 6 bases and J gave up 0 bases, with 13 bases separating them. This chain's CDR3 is CASSNILHSTDTQYF. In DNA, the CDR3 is TGTGCCAGCAGTAACATTCTTCATAGCACAGATACGCAGTATTTT.

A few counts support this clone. The CDR3 bases are TGTGCCTGGAGGGCAGGGATAAACTATGGCTACACCTTC. Its translation is CAWRAGINYGYTF. The rearrangement joins TRBV30 to TRBJ1-2; perhaps TRBD1 as D (5 bases). Trimming took off 3 bases at V and 2 bases at J, with 10 bases between the two ends. CDR1 and CDR2 from the germline V gene are GTSNPN and SVGIG (reference sequence). This CDR3 region has 13 residues.